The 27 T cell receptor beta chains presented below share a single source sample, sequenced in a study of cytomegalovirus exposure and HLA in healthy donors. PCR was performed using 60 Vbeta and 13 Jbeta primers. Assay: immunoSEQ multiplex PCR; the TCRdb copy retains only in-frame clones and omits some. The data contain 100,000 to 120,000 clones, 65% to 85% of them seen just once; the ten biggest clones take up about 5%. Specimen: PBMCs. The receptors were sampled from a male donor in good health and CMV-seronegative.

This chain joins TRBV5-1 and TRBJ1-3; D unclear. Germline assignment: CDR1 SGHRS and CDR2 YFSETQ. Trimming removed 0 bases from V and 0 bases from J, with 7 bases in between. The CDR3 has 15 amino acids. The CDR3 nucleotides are TGCGCCAGCAGCTTGGATCACAGCTCTGGAAACACCATATATTTT. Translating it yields CASSLDHSSGNTIYF.

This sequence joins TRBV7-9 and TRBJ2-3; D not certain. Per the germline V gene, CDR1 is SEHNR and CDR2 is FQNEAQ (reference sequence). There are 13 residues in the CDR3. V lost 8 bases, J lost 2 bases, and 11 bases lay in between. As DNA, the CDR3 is TGTGCCAGCGGGCATTCCCTCACAGATACGCAGTATTTT. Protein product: CASGHSLTDTQYF. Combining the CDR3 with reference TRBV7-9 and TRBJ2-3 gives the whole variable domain DTGVSQNPRHKITKRGQNVTFRCDPISEHNRLYWYRQTLGQGPEFLTYFQNEAQLEKSRLLSDRFSAERPKGSFSTLEIQRTEQGDSAMYLCASGHSLTDTQYFGPGTRLTVL.

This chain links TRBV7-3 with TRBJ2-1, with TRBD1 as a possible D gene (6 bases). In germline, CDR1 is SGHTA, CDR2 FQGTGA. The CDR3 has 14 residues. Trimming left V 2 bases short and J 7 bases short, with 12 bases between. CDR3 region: CASSLGGRVNEQFF. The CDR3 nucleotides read TGTGCCAGCAGCTTAGGGGGCAGGGTAAATGAGCAGTTCTTC.

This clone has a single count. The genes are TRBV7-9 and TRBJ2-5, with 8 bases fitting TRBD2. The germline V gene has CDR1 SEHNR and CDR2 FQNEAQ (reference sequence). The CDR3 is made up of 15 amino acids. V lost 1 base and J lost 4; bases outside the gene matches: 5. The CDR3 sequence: CASSLEGLAGETQYF. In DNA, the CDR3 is TGTGCCAGCAGCTTAGAAGGGCTAGCGGGAGAGACCCAGTACTTC.

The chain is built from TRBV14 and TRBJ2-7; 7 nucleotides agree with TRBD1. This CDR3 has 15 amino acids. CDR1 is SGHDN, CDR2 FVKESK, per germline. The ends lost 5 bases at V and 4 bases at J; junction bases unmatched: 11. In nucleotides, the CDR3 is TGTGCCAGCAGCTTAGAACAGGGGTCGGTGTACGAGCAGTACTTC. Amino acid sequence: CASSLEQGSVYEQYF.

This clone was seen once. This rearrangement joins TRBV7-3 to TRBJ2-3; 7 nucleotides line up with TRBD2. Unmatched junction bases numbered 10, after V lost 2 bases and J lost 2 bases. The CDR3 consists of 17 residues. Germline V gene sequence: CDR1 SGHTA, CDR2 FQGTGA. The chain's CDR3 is CASSLLGGVGDTDTQYF. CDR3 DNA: TGTGCCAGCAGCTTACTGGGAGGGGTAGGAGACACAGATACGCAGTATTTT.

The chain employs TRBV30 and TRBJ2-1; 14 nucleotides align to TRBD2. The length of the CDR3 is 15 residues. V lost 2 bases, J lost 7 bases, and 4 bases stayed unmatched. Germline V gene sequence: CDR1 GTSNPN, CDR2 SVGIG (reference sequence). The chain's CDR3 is CAWSPRTSGRNEQFF. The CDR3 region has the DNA TGTGCCTGGAGTCCTCGGACTAGCGGGAGGAATGAGCAGTTCTTC. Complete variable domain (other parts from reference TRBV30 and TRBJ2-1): SQTIHQWPATLVQPVGSPLSLECTVEGTSNPNLYWYRQAAGRGLQLLFYSVGIGQISSEVPQNLSASRPQDRQFILSSKKLLLSDSGFYLCAWSPRTSGRNEQFFGPGTRLTVL.

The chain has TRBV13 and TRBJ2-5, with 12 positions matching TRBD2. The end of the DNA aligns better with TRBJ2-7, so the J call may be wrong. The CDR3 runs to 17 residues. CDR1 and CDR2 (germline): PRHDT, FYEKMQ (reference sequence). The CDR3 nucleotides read TGTGCCAGCAGCTCGGGACTAGCGGGTCTTAGGCAAGACGAGCAGTACTTC. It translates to CASSSGLAGLRQDEQYF.

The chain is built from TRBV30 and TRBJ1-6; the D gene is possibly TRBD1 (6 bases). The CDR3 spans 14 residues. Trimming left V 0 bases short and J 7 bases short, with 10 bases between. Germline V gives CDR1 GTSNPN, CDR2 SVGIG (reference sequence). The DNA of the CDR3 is TGTGCCTGGAGTGTTGGGGGGGGCAATTCACCCCTCCACTTT. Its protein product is CAWSVGGGNSPLHF.

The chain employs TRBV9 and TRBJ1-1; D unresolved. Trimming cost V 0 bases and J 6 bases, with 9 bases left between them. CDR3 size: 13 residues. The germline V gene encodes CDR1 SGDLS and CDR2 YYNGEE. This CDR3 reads CASSVAGRSEAFF. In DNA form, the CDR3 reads TGTGCCAGCAGCGTAGCCGGGAGGTCTGAAGCTTTCTTT.

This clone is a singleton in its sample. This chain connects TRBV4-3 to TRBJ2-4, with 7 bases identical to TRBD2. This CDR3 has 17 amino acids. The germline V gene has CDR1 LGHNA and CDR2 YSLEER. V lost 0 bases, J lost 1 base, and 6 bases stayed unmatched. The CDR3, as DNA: TGCGCCAGCAGCCAAGATCCAAGCGGGGAGGCCAAAAACATTCAGTACTTC. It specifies CASSQDPSGEAKNIQYF.

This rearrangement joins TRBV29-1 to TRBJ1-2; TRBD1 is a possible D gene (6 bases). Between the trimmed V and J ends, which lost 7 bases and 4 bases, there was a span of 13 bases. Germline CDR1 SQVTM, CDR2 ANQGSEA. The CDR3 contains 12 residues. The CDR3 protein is CSATGQTYGYTF. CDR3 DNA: TGCAGCGCAACGGGACAAACCTATGGCTACACCTTC.

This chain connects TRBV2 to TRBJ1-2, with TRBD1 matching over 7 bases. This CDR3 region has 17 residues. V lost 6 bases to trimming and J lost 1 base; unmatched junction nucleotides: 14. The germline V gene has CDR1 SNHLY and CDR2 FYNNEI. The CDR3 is CASSTPDRTSFNYGYTF. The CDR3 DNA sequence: TGTGCCAGCAGCACTCCGGACAGGACCAGCTTTAACTATGGCTACACCTTC.

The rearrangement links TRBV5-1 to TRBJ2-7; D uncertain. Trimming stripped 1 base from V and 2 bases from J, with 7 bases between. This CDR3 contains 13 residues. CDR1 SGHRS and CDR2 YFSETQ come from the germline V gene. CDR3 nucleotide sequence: TGCGCCAGCAGCTTGATGGCTGCCTACGAGCAGTACTTC. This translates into CASSLMAAYEQYF.

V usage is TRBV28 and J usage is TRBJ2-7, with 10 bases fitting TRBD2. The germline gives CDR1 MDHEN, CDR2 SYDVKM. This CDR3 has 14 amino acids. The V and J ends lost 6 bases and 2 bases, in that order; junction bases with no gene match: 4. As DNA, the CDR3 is TGTGCCAGCAGGCCCCTAGCGGGAGCCTACGAGCAGTACTTC. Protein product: CASRPLAGAYEQYF.

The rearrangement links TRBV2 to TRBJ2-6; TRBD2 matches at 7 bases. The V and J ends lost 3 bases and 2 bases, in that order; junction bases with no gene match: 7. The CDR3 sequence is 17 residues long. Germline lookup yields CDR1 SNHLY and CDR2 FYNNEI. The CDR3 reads CASSDSSGYTGANVLTF. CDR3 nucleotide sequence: TGTGCCAGCAGTGACAGTAGCGGGTATACTGGGGCCAACGTCCTGACTTTC.

For the CDR3, the DNA is TGTGCCAGCAGCACCATTAGCGGGAGAGGTACGAATGAGCAGTTCTTC. This translates into CASSTISGRGTNEQFF. The chain couples TRBV11-3 to TRBJ2-1; 9 nucleotides line up with TRBD2. V shed 5 bases, J shed 7 bases, and the junction held 12 bases outside the gene matches. CDR1 SGHNT and CDR2 YENEEA come from the germline V gene. The CDR3 covers 16 residues. The entire variable domain, with the rest obtained from reference TRBV11-3 and TRBJ2-1, is as follows: EAGVVQSPRYKIIEKKQPVAFWCNPISGHNTLYWYLQNLGQGPELLIRYENEEAVDDSQLPKDRFSAERLKGVDSTLKIQPAELGDSAVYLCASSTISGRGTNEQFFGPGTRLTVL.

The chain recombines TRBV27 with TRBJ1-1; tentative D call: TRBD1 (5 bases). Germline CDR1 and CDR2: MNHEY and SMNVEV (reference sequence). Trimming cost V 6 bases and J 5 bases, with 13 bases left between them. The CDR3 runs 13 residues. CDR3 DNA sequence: TGTGCCAGCAGCCTAGACAGAGGAACTGAAGCTTTCTTT. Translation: CASSLDRGTEAFF.

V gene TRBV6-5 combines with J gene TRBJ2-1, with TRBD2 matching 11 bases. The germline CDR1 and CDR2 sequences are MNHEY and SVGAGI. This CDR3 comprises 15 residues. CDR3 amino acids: CVTGLAGGSYNEQFF. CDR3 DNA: TGTGTCACAGGGCTAGCGGGAGGCTCCTACAATGAGCAGTTCTTC.

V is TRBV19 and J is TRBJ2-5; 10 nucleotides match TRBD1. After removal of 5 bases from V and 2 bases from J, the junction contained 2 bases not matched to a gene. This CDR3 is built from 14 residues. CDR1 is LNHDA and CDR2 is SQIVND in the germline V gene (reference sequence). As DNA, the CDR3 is TGTGCCAGTAGTCGGACAGGGGGACAAGAGACCCAGTACTTC. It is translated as CASSRTGGQETQYF.

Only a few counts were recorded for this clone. The CDR3 loop is CASSIRAEKLFF. The CDR3 nucleotides read TGTGCCAGTAGTATCAGGGCGGAAAAACTGTTTTTT. V gene TRBV19 combines with J gene TRBJ1-4; the D gene is possibly TRBD1 (5 bases). The V gene's germline CDR1 is LNHDA and CDR2 SQIVND (reference sequence). Trimming stripped 3 bases from V and 8 bases from J, with 7 bases between. The CDR3 loop spans 12 amino acids.

The CDR3 DNA is TGTGCCAGCAGCGCAGGGCATGGCACTGAAGCTTTCTTT. Protein: CASSAGHGTEAFF. The V and J genes are TRBV7-8 and TRBJ1-1, with a tentative D call TRBD1 (5 bases). This CDR3 has 13 residues. The V and J ends lost 5 bases and 4 bases respectively, with 11 bases between them. Germline loops: CDR1 SGHVS, CDR2 FQNEAQ.

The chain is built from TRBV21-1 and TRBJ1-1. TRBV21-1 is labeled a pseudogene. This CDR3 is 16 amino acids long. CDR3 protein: CASSPLMAGGVLQAFF. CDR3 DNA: TGTGCCAGCAGCCCGCTAATGGCGGGAGGGGTCCTTCAAGCTTTCTTT.

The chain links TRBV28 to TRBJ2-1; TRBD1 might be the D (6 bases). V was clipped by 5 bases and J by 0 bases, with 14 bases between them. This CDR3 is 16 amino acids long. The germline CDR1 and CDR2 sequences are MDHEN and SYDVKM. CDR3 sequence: CASSPTGPSSYNEQFF. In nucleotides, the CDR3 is TGTGCCAGCAGTCCGACAGGTCCGAGCTCCTACAATGAGCAGTTCTTC. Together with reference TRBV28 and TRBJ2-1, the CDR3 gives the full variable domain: DVKVTQSSRYLVKRTGEKVFLECVQDMDHENMFWYRQDPGLGLRLIYFSYDVKMKEKGDIPEGYSVSREKKERFSLILESASTNQTSMYLCASSPTGPSSYNEQFFGPGTRLTVL.

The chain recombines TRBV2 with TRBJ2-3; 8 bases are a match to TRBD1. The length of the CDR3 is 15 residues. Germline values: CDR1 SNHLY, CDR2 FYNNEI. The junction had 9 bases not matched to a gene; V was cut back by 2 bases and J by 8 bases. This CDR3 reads CASSERQGAATTQYF. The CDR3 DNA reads TGTGCCAGCAGTGAAAGGCAGGGGGCTGCTACTACGCAGTATTTT.

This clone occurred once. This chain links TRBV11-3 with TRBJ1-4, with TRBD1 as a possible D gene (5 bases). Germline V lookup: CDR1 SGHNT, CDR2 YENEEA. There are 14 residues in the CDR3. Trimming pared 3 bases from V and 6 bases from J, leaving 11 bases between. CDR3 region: CASSFTGEYEKLFF. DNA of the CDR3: TGTGCCAGCAGCTTTACGGGGGAGTATGAAAAACTGTTTTTT. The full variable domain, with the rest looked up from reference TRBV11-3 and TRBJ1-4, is EAGVVQSPRYKIIEKKQPVAFWCNPISGHNTLYWYLQNLGQGPELLIRYENEEAVDDSQLPKDRFSAERLKGVDSTLKIQPAELGDSAVYLCASSFTGEYEKLFFGSGTQLSVL.

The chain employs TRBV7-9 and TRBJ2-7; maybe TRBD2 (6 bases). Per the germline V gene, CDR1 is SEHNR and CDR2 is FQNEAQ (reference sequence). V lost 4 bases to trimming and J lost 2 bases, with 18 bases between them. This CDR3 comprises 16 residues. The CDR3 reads CASSSTPGLKTYEQYF. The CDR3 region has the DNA TGTGCCAGCAGCTCCACCCCGGGACTCAAAACCTACGAGCAGTACTTC.